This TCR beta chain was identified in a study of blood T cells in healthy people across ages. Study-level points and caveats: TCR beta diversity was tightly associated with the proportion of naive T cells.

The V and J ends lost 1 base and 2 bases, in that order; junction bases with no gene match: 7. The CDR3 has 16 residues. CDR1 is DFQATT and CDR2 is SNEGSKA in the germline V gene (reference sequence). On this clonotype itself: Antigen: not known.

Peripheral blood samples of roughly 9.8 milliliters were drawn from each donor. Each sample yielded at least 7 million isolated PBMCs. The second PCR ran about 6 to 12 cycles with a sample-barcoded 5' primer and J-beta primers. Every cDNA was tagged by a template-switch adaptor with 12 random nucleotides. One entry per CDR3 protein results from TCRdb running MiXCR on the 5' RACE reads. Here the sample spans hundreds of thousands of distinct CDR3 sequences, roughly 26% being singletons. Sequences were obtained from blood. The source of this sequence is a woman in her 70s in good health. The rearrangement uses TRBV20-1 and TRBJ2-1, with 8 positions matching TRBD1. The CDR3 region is CSARGVSTGAYNEQFF. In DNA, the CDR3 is TGCAGTGCTAGAGGAGTTTCGACAGGGGCCTACAATGAGCAGTTCTTC.